One and the same sample provided the 10 T cell receptor beta chains below, sequenced in a study of shared clonotypes between healthy human individuals. Data came from immunoSEQ multiplex PCR; TCRdb stores just in-frame clones and leaves some out. The sample contains 2 million to 2.5 million clones, more than 90% of which appear only once. Sequencing was done on a sample of naive CD4+ T cells sorted from blood. Indicated subset: CD45RA+ positively selected. The receptors were sampled from a young man in good health.

This sequence joins TRBV2 and TRBJ2-3; TRBD2 agrees at 7 bases. The V and J ends lost 8 bases and 4 bases, in that order; junction bases with no gene match: 12. Looked up from germline, CDR1 is SNHLY and CDR2 is FYNNEI. The CDR3 contains 15 residues. The CDR3 loop reads CASSIREVVADTQYF. As DNA, the CDR3 is TGTGCCAGCTCCATCCGGGAGGTGGTAGCAGATACGCAGTATTTT.

The rearrangement joins TRBV5-6 to TRBJ2-5, with D hard to call. The length of the CDR3 is 13 residues. Looked up from germline, CDR1 is SGHDT and CDR2 is YYEEEE. V was cut by 0 bases and J by 5 bases, with 8 bases left in between. The CDR3 loop reads CASSLGLVETQYF. The CDR3 DNA is TGTGCCAGCAGCTTGGGACTTGTGGAGACCCAGTACTTC. The complete variable domain, with remaining parts taken from reference TRBV5-6 and TRBJ2-5, reads DAGVTQSPTHLIKTRGQQVTLRCSPKSGHDTVSWYQQALGQGPQFIFQYYEEEERQRGNFPDRFSGHQFPNYSSELNVNALLLGDSALYLCASSLGLVETQYFGPGTRLLVL.

This clone was found a few times. This sequence joins TRBV28 and TRBJ1-1; no reliable D call. The CDR3 runs 12 residues. The V end lost 4 bases, the J end lost 4 bases, and 7 bases lay between the germline ends. Per germline, CDR1 MDHEN and CDR2 SYDVKM. The CDR3 DNA reads as TGTGCCAGCAGTTCATTAACCACTGAAGCTTTCTTT. This encodes CASSSLTTEAFF.

The rearrangement joins TRBV5-1 to TRBJ1-4; 11 bases map to TRBD1. Germline CDR1 reads SGHRS; CDR2 reads YFSETQ. V dropped 3 bases and J dropped 7; count of bases not matched to a gene: 2. CDR3 length equals 14 residues. The CDR3 protein is CASSSDRGREKLFF. The CDR3 DNA sequence: TGCGCCAGCAGCTCGGACAGGGGGCGTGAAAAACTGTTTTTT.

This clone was detected only a few times. This CDR3 is also generated by other DNA sequences in the sample. The chain recombines TRBV18 with TRBJ1-1; D ambiguous. Trimming took 1 base from V and 5 from J, leaving 5 bases between them. Germline V gives CDR1 KGHSH, CDR2 LQKENI. This CDR3 region has 12 residues. The CDR3 spells CASSPRETEAFF. The DNA for the CDR3 is TGTGCCAGCTCACCACGGGAGACTGAAGCTTTCTTT.

The chain combines TRBV18 with TRBJ1-2; D is unresolved. The germline V gene has CDR1 KGHSH and CDR2 LQKENI. The CDR3 covers 15 residues. V dropped 2 bases and J dropped 3 bases, with 13 bases sitting between them. CDR3 in amino acids: CASSPAVSNDYGYTF. The CDR3 DNA sequence: TGTGCCAGCTCACCAGCAGTCTCTAACGACTATGGCTACACCTTC.

The V call is TRBV6-5, the J call TRBJ2-6; perhaps TRBD2 as D (6 bases). CDR1 is MNHEY, CDR2 SVGAGI, per germline. V lost 7 bases, J lost 2 bases, and 12 bases lay in between. The CDR3 totals 15 residues. The CDR3 spells CASTPTGAGANVLTF. The CDR3 coding sequence is TGTGCCAGCACCCCGACGGGGGCTGGGGCCAACGTCCTGACTTTC.

A single count supports this clone. The V call is TRBV23-1, the J call TRBJ2-1; D call uncertain. TRBV23-1 has ORF status, its function being uncertain. This CDR3 has 18 amino acids. Trimming removed 5 bases from V and 2 bases from J, with 22 bases in between. In nucleotides, the CDR3 is TGCGCCAGCAGTTGGCCCTTCGGCGGACCCATAGCCTACAATGAGCAGTTCTTC. This translates into CASSWPFGGPIAYNEQFF.

On this clone itself: Other DNA sequences from this sample encode an identical CDR3 as well. This sequence joins TRBV5-1 and TRBJ2-7; TRBD1 matches 11 bases. The CDR3 is made up of 15 amino acids. V gave up 3 bases and J gave up 3 bases; unmatched junction bases: 5. Germline assignment: CDR1 SGHRS and CDR2 YFSETQ. CDR3 in DNA: TGCGCCAGCAGCTCGGGCGGGACAGGGGGCTACGAGCAGTACTTC. This translates into CASSSGGTGGYEQYF.

V gene TRBV6-1 combines with J gene TRBJ1-2; TRBD1 matches 9 bases. This CDR3 has 14 amino acids. Trimming removed 6 bases from V and 7 bases from J; junction bases left unmatched: 9. Germline values: CDR1 MNHNS, CDR2 SASEGT. This CDR3 reads CASRGTGGWGGYTF. The CDR3 coding sequence is TGTGCCAGCAGGGGCACAGGGGGCTGGGGTGGCTACACCTTC.